These 29 T cell receptor beta chains were sequenced from one sample in a study of Ad26.COV2.S vaccination and SARS-CoV-2 variants. The treatment here: some 20 received Ad26.COV2.S at low or high dose, single or two shots; 5 received placebo; per-sample allocation not given. All samples were drawn on day 63, counting from the first vaccine or placebo injection. Sequencing was performed with immunoSEQ multiplex PCR; in TCRdb, only in-frame clones are kept and a portion is missing. The repertoire holds 500,000 or so clones, with 75% to 90% as singletons. This specimen was peripheral blood, taken in a trial of Ad26.COV2.S vaccine versus placebo. The receptor source for this set is a person aged 18-65 years who received the Ad26.COV2.S COVID-19 vaccine or a placebo.

Only a few counts were recorded for this clone. J is TRBJ2-5 and V is TRBV4-1; D not resolved. The ends were cut back, 5 bases at V and 4 bases at J, with 14 bases in the middle. This CDR3 has 14 residues. Germline-derived CDR1 and CDR2 are MGHRA and YSYEKL. The CDR3 DNA sequence: TGCGCCAGCAGCTCCCCCATCCCAGGAGAGACCCAGTACTTC. Translation gives CASSSPIPGETQYF.

The chain is built from TRBV7-9 and TRBJ2-3, with 7 nucleotides matching TRBD2. V dropped 8 bases and J dropped 3; count of bases not matched to a gene: 8. This CDR3 has 14 amino acids. Germline values: CDR1 SEHNR, CDR2 FQNEAQ (reference sequence). The CDR3 spells CASYTSGGTDTQYF. The CDR3 nucleotides are TGTGCCAGCTATACATCGGGGGGAACAGATACGCAGTATTTT.

The DNA for the CDR3 is TGTGCCAGCAGCGTAGCGGATTACTCCTACAATGAGCAGTTCTTC. Translation gives CASSVADYSYNEQFF. The V gene is TRBV9, the J gene TRBJ2-1; no clear D gene. Trimming cost V 0 bases and J 0 bases, with 7 bases left between them. Germline V gene sequence: CDR1 SGDLS, CDR2 YYNGEE. The CDR3 runs 15 residues.

V is TRBV19 and J is TRBJ1-5; weak D call: TRBD1 (6 bases). Trimming left V 3 bases short and J 0 bases short, with 9 bases between. Germline V gives CDR1 LNHDA, CDR2 SQIVND (reference sequence). The length of the CDR3 is 15 residues. The CDR3 region has the DNA TGTGCCAGTAGTATGGGACACTATAGCAATCAGCCCCAGCATTTT. Translating it yields CASSMGHYSNQPQHF.

This clone was counted once. The chain uses TRBV2 and TRBJ2-1, with D possibly TRBD1 on 6 matching bases. In germline, CDR1 is SNHLY, CDR2 FYNNEI. Trimming pared 7 bases from V and 11 bases from J, leaving 18 bases between. This CDR3 region has 13 residues. The CDR3 DNA follows: TGTGCCAGCACCTTTCAGGGGCCTACGAAGCAGTTCTTC. Its translation is CASTFQGPTKQFF.

CDR3 coding DNA: TGCAGCGTTGCATTCCGGATACAAGAGACCCAGTACTTC. It specifies CSVAFRIQETQYF. The chain couples TRBV29-1 to TRBJ2-5; D gene unclear. The CDR3 covers 13 residues. V lost 4 bases, J lost 2 bases, and 11 bases lay in between. CDR1 and CDR2 (germline): SQVTM, ANQGSEA. Using reference TRBV29-1 and TRBJ2-5 for the parts outside the CDR3, the full variable domain is SAVISQKPSRDICQRGTSLTIQCQVDSQVTMMFWYRQQPGQSLTLIATANQGSEATYESGFVIDKFPISRPNLTFSTLTVSNMSPEDSSIYLCSVAFRIQETQYFGPGTRLLVL.

V gene TRBV24-1 combines with J gene TRBJ1-2, with unresolved D. The CDR3 is 15 residues long. The germline CDR1 and CDR2 sequences are KGHDR and SFDVKD. Trimming took off 4 bases at V and 6 bases at J, with 17 bases between the two ends. In DNA form, the CDR3 reads TGTGCCACCAGTGACCCCACGTCCGGCCTGGATGGCTACACCTTC. Amino acids: CATSDPTSGLDGYTF.

This chain joins TRBV5-4 and TRBJ1-1; tentative D call: TRBD1 (5 bases). Trimming stripped 5 bases from V and 4 bases from J, with 18 bases between. This CDR3 region has 15 residues. The germline V gene encodes CDR1 SGHNT and CDR2 YYREEE (reference sequence). CDR3 in amino acids: CASRQEPQGSTEAFF. In nucleotides, the CDR3 is TGTGCCAGCAGGCAAGAACCTCAGGGATCCACTGAAGCTTTCTTT. Full variable domain (outside the CDR3, taken from reference TRBV5-4 and TRBJ1-1): ETGVTQSPTHLIKTRGQQVTLRCSSQSGHNTVSWYQQALGQGPQFIFQYYREEENGRGNFPPRFSGLQFPNYSSELNVNALELDDSALYLCASRQEPQGSTEAFFGQGTRLTVV.

This clone appeared a single time. This chain uses TRBV6-2 or TRBV6-3 with TRBJ2-1; 9 bases fit TRBD2. This CDR3 has 13 amino acids. Germline assignment: CDR1 MNHEY and CDR2 SVGEGT. V gave up 6 bases and J gave up 7 bases; unmatched junction bases: 4. CDR3 DNA: TGTGCCAGCAGCCCGGGACTAGCTAATGAGCAGTTCTTC. This gives the protein CASSPGLANEQFF.

The rearrangement joins TRBV7-2 to TRBJ2-3, with 7 bases aligning to TRBD2. The CDR3 runs to 15 residues. The V segment lost 1 base and the J segment 3 bases; nucleotides outside the gene matches: 4. Germline V CDR1 and CDR2: SGHTA, FQGNSA. The CDR3 DNA follows: TGTGCCAGCAGCTTAGTGTGGGGGGGAACAGATACGCAGTATTTT. It translates to CASSLVWGGTDTQYF.

The V gene is TRBV4-3, the J gene TRBJ2-5; no firm D call. This CDR3 spans 17 amino acids. Germline CDR1 and CDR2: LGHNA and YSLEER. The germline V and J ends were trimmed by 0 bases and 5 bases, with 19 bases remaining between them. The CDR3 here is CASSQDPRGAHGETQYF. CDR3 nucleotides: TGCGCCAGCAGCCAAGACCCGAGAGGCGCACATGGGGAGACCCAGTACTTC.

This chain links TRBV6-6 with TRBJ2-3; TRBD2 matches at 7 bases. CDR1 is MNHNY and CDR2 is SVGAGI in the germline V gene (reference sequence). The V gene end was trimmed by 5 bases and the J gene end by 4 bases; junction bases not matched to a gene: 15. This CDR3 has 17 residues. CDR3 in DNA: TGTGCCAGCAGTCACGGGGAGGGACCCGCGGGTGCAGATACGCAGTATTTT. Encoded protein: CASSHGEGPAGADTQYF.

This clone was recorded only once. CDR3 in DNA: TGCGCCAGCAGCTTGGGACAGGGGACGAACACCATATATTTT. It yields the protein CASSLGQGTNTIYF. V usage is TRBV5-1 and J usage is TRBJ1-3; 8 bases are shared with TRBD1. J gave up 7 bases and V 0 bases, and 3 bases lay outside the gene matches. The CDR3 has 14 amino acids. The germline V gene has CDR1 SGHRS and CDR2 YFSETQ.

The chain is built from TRBV11-1 and TRBJ2-7, with D maybe TRBD2 (6 bases). Trimming left V 5 bases short and J 3 bases short, with 17 bases between. CDR1 and CDR2 from the germline V gene are SGHAT and FQDESV (reference sequence). This CDR3 is 15 amino acids long. DNA of the CDR3: TGTGCCAGCAGCCCCTTTGCGGGGTCGGGCTACGAGCAGTACTTC. Its protein product is CASSPFAGSGYEQYF.

V is TRBV7-9 and J is TRBJ2-2, with D perhaps matching TRBD2 (5 bases). The CDR3 length is 13 residues. The germline V and J ends were trimmed by 3 bases and 7 bases, with 9 bases remaining between them. CDR1 and CDR2 (germline): SEHNR, FQNEAQ (reference sequence). The DNA for the CDR3 is TGTGCCAGCAGCTTTACTAGTGTCGGGGAGCTGTTTTTT. It specifies CASSFTSVGELFF.

This clone was detected a few times. CDR3: CASSLQSSYEQYF. The CDR3 DNA reads as TGTGCCAGCAGCTTGCAGAGCTCCTACGAGCAGTACTTC. The chain has TRBV7-2 and TRBJ2-7, with D uncertain. This CDR3 spans 13 amino acids. Germline CDR1 reads SGHTA; CDR2 reads FQGNSA. V shed 3 bases and J shed 0 bases, with 6 bases lying between them. The whole variable domain, remainder taken from reference TRBV7-2 and TRBJ2-7, is GAGVSQSPSNKVTEKGKDVELRCDPISGHTALYWYRQSLGQGLEFLIYFQGNSAPDKSGLPSDRFSAERTGGSVSTLTIQRTQQEDSAVYLCASSLQSSYEQYFGPGTRLTVT.

This clone was detected only a few times. The J gene is TRBJ2-5, the V gene TRBV18; no firm D call. V was shortened by 3 bases and J by 5 bases, with 13 bases between the two germline ends. The CDR3 runs 14 residues. The germline CDR1 and CDR2 sequences are KGHSH and LQKENI. The CDR3 sequence is CASSPAHPAETQYF. The CDR3 nucleotides read TGTGCCAGCTCACCGGCCCATCCGGCTGAGACCCAGTACTTC. The whole variable domain, remainder taken from reference TRBV18 and TRBJ2-5, is NAGVMQNPRHLVRRRGQEARLRCSPMKGHSHVYWYRQLPEEGLKFMVYLQKENIIDESGMPKERFSAEFPKEGPSILRIQQVVRGDSAAYFCASSPAHPAETQYFGPGTRLLVL.

The chain has TRBV7-2 and TRBJ1-5, with D unclear. Trimming left V 1 base short and J 4 bases short, with 11 bases between. Germline V gene lookup returns CDR1 SGHTA and CDR2 FQGNSA. The CDR3 extends over 15 amino acids. The CDR3 loop reads CASSLDSDDNQPQHF. The CDR3 region has the DNA TGTGCCAGCAGCTTAGACTCTGACGATAATCAGCCCCAGCATTTT.

The rearrangement links TRBV4-2 to TRBJ1-5; D remains ambiguous. The CDR3 has 14 residues. V lost 0 bases to trimming and J lost 11 bases, with 14 bases between them. Germline CDR1 is LGHNA and CDR2 is YNFKEQ. The CDR3 bases are TGTGCCAGCAGCCAAGACGGTCTGGCCAGGACCCAGCATTTT. Protein: CASSQDGLARTQHF.

This clone was observed a few times. The chain recombines TRBV7-9 with TRBJ2-1; D is unresolved. With 3 bases removed from V and 9 bases from J, the gap between germline ends came to 18 bases. CDR3 length equals 15 residues. The germline CDR1 and CDR2 sequences are SEHNR and FQNEAQ (reference sequence). CDR3 nucleotide sequence: TGTGCCAGCAGCTTCGGAAACCATCTAGGGCCTGAGCAGTTCTTC. Amino acid sequence: CASSFGNHLGPEQFF.

The chain has TRBV7-9 and TRBJ2-7; either TRBD1 or TRBD2 may supply D (5 bases each). The CDR3 extends over 12 amino acids. V lost 6 bases and J 4 bases, leaving 10 bases between the germline ends. Looked up from germline, CDR1 is SEHNR and CDR2 is FQNEAQ (reference sequence). The CDR3 nucleotides are TGTGCCAGCAGTAGGGGACCGTACGAGCAGTACTTC. Protein product: CASSRGPYEQYF.

Here the CDR3 reads CASSVLSYSGNTIYF. CDR3 nucleotides: TGTGCCAGCAGCGTCTTAAGTTACTCTGGAAACACCATATATTTT. V is TRBV9 and J is TRBJ1-3; D unresolved. The V end was cut by 2 bases, the J end by 0 bases, with 9 bases between. This CDR3 has 15 residues. CDR1 is SGDLS, CDR2 YYNGEE, per germline.

The rearrangement uses TRBV3-1 (or the pseudogene TRBV3-2) and TRBJ1-1; D is uncertain. This CDR3 comprises 15 residues. V gave up 4 bases and J gave up 3 bases, with 15 bases separating them. Germline CDR1 LGHDT, CDR2 YNNKEL (reference sequence). CDR3 residues: CASSLLEVGYTEAFF. In DNA, the CDR3 is TGTGCCAGCAGCCTCCTTGAGGTCGGATACACTGAAGCTTTCTTT.

The rearrangement links TRBV12-3 or TRBV12-4 to TRBJ2-1; 8 bases align to TRBD2. CDR3 size: 13 residues. V lost 6 bases, J lost 6 bases, and 4 bases stayed unmatched. CDR3 in amino acids: CASRPSGPNEQFF. For the CDR3, the DNA is TGTGCCAGCAGGCCTAGCGGGCCCAATGAGCAGTTCTTC.

This chain's CDR3 is CASRLDGGTGELFF. The CDR3 region has the DNA TGTGCCAGCAGGCTAGACGGGGGCACCGGGGAGCTGTTTTTT. The J gene is TRBJ2-2, the V gene TRBV7-3, with D possibly matching TRBD2 (6 bases). Germline-derived CDR1 and CDR2 are SGHTA and FQGTGA. The CDR3 spans 14 residues. Trimming took 6 bases from V and 4 from J, leaving 12 bases between them.

The CDR3 region is CASSPSEGWDTEAFF. CDR3 nucleotide sequence: TGTGCCAGCAGTCCCAGTGAGGGCTGGGACACTGAAGCTTTCTTT. The chain recombines TRBV27 with TRBJ1-1; the D is unclear. This CDR3 has 15 residues. Germline values: CDR1 MNHEY, CDR2 SMNVEV (reference sequence). V was cut by 5 bases and J by 3 bases, with 16 bases left in between.

The V gene is TRBV5-1, the J gene TRBJ2-2, with 7 bases identical to TRBD1. Germline CDR1 reads SGHRS; CDR2 reads YFSETQ. With 3 bases clipped from V and 0 bases from J, the junction kept 5 bases outside the gene matches. The CDR3 loop spans 16 amino acids. The CDR3 spells CASSYYQGANTGELFF. The CDR3, as DNA: TGCGCCAGCAGCTATTATCAGGGGGCGAACACCGGGGAGCTGTTTTTT. Full variable domain (outside the CDR3, taken from reference TRBV5-1 and TRBJ2-2): KAGVTQTPRYLIKTRGQQVTLSCSPISGHRSVSWYQQTPGQGLQFLFEYFSETQRNKGNFPGRFSGRQFSNSRSEMNVSTLELGDSALYLCASSYYQGANTGELFFGEGSRLTVL.

The chain recombines TRBV5-1 with TRBJ1-1, with 7 bases aligning to TRBD1. V gave up 4 bases and J gave up 0 bases; unmatched junction bases: 3. Germline V gene lookup returns CDR1 SGHRS and CDR2 YFSETQ. The CDR3 length is 14 residues. As DNA, the CDR3 is TGCGCCAGCAGCCCGACAGGGTTGAACACTGAAGCTTTCTTT. The encoded protein is CASSPTGLNTEAFF.

The chain combines TRBV6-5 with TRBJ1-1; unclear D gene. Germline V gene lookup returns CDR1 MNHEY and CDR2 SVGAGI. This CDR3 has 14 amino acids. The V gene lost 6 bases and the J gene lost 1 base, with 12 bases spanning the gap. This CDR3 is CASSRDGRNTEAFF. The CDR3 DNA sequence: TGTGCCAGCAGCCGCGATGGACGGAACACTGAAGCTTTCTTT.